The 30 T cell receptor beta chains below were found in one sample sequenced in a study of cytomegalovirus exposure and HLA in healthy donors. It was with 60 Vbeta and 13 Jbeta primers that the PCR ran. Sequenced by immunoSEQ multiplex PCR; TCRdb stores in-frame clones only, minus some. This repertoire shows more than 130,000 clones, around 80% found once; its top ten account for approximately 2%. Sequencing was performed on PBMCs. These receptors all stem from a man aged 25-45 years in good health and CMV-seronegative.

The V call is TRBV29-1, the J call TRBJ2-3, with D perhaps TRBD1 (5 bases). The germline CDR1 and CDR2 sequences are SQVTM and ANQGSEA. The V and J ends lost 7 bases and 0 bases respectively, with 8 bases between them. This CDR3 contains 12 residues. CDR3 amino acids: CSGRGSTDTQYF. CDR3 DNA: TGCAGCGGAAGGGGAAGCACAGATACGCAGTATTTT.

There are a few counts of this clone. The chain combines TRBV6-1 with TRBJ2-7; D uncertain. Germline V lookup: CDR1 MNHNS, CDR2 SASEGT. The V end lost 8 bases, the J end lost 3 bases, and 14 bases lay between the germline ends. The CDR3 contains 13 residues. CDR3 sequence: CASLETDNYEQYF. For the CDR3, the DNA is TGTGCCAGCTTGGAGACGGATAACTACGAGCAGTACTTC.

The CDR3 DNA is TGTGCCAGCAATTCAGGGGACAGGAGGAATTCACCCCTCCACTTT. Protein product: CASNSGDRRNSPLHF. This sequence joins TRBV28 and TRBJ1-6; TRBD1 matches 8 bases. Germline trimming cut 7 bases from V and 7 bases from J; bases unmatched to any gene: 9. The CDR3 runs 15 residues. Germline assignment: CDR1 MDHEN and CDR2 SYDVKM.

The gene calls are TRBV28 and TRBJ1-6; no definite D call. Germline V lookup: CDR1 MDHEN, CDR2 SYDVKM. This CDR3 spans 15 amino acids. In DNA form, the CDR3 reads TGTCTCACCCTCCCTGCCGCGGTGGGTAATTCACCCCTCCACTTT. Its protein is CLTLPAAVGNSPLHF.

This chain connects TRBV5-1 to TRBJ2-1, with TRBD2 identical over 9 bases. V was pared by 0 bases and J by 3 bases, with 7 bases of the junction left unmatched. Germline assignment: CDR1 SGHRS and CDR2 YFSETQ. This CDR3 spans 17 amino acids. The CDR3 here is CASSLVRGRGNYNEQFF. CDR3 coding DNA: TGCGCCAGCAGCTTGGTGCGCGGGAGGGGCAACTACAATGAGCAGTTCTTC.

The chain couples TRBV25-1 to TRBJ2-1; 9 bases fit TRBD2. V was pared by 2 bases and J by 9 bases, with 11 bases of the junction left unmatched. CDR1 is MGHDK and CDR2 is SYGVNS in the germline V gene. CDR3 length: 16 amino acids. The CDR3 sequence: CASSELGASGVGEQFF. The CDR3 DNA reads TGTGCCAGCAGTGAACTCGGGGCTAGCGGGGTTGGTGAGCAGTTCTTC.

This clone was counted only a few times. The CDR3 sequence: CASRDRESNQPQHF. The CDR3, as DNA: TGTGCCAGCAGAGACAGGGAAAGCAATCAGCCCCAGCATTTT. The V gene is TRBV6-5, the J gene TRBJ1-5, with 7 bases that match TRBD1. Germline CDR1 reads MNHEY; CDR2 reads SVGAGI. J was trimmed by 1 base and V by 6 bases; bases with no gene match: 3. There are 14 residues in the CDR3.

The chain has TRBV28 and TRBJ2-1; 8 nucleotides align to TRBD1. CDR3 length: 15 amino acids. Germline lookup yields CDR1 MDHEN and CDR2 SYDVKM. J lost 8 bases, V lost 5 bases, and 11 bases had no gene match. CDR3 region: CASSLTPTGVDEQFF. The CDR3 DNA sequence: TGTGCCAGCAGTCTTACCCCGACAGGGGTAGATGAGCAGTTCTTC.

V and J are TRBV29-1 and TRBJ1-2, with a weak D call TRBD1 (6 bases). CDR1 and CDR2 from the germline V gene are SQVTM and ANQGSEA. Between the trimmed V and J ends, which lost 5 bases and 2 bases, there was a span of 18 bases. This CDR3 is 15 amino acids long. The chain's CDR3 is CSVYHTGWLNYGYTF. For the CDR3, the DNA is TGCAGCGTTTACCATACAGGGTGGCTCAACTATGGCTACACCTTC.

The chain joins TRBV2 to TRBJ1-1; perhaps TRBD1 as D (6 bases). The CDR3 is 13 amino acids. Per the germline V gene, CDR1 is SNHLY and CDR2 is FYNNEI. Trimming took off 7 bases at V and 1 base at J, with 10 bases between the two ends. CDR3 nucleotides: TGTGCCAGCAACACCAGGGGGAACACTGAAGCTTTCTTT. Translated, it gives CASNTRGNTEAFF.

The rearrangement uses TRBV15 and TRBJ1-5; TRBD1 matches at 8 bases. V shed 3 bases and J 1 base; nucleotides not matched to a gene: 5. Germline-derived CDR1 and CDR2 are LNHNV and YYDKDF (reference sequence). This CDR3 region has 16 residues. In DNA form, the CDR3 reads TGTGCCACCAGCAGGAAGAGACAGGGGAGCAATCAGCCCCAGCATTTT. This translates into CATSRKRQGSNQPQHF.

This chain uses TRBV28 with TRBJ1-5, with 7 bases lining up with TRBD1. CDR1 and CDR2 from the germline V gene are MDHEN and SYDVKM. CDR3 length: 13 amino acids. With V trimmed by 4 bases and J by 5 bases, 2 bases remained unmatched. CDR3 loop: CASSSQGYQPQHF. The DNA of the CDR3 is TGTGCCAGCAGTTCACAGGGGTATCAGCCCCAGCATTTT.

This clone showed up just a few times. The chain links TRBV15 to TRBJ2-5, with 10 bases fitting TRBD2. The length of the CDR3 is 20 residues. V dropped 1 base and J dropped 1; count of bases not matched to a gene: 15. CDR1 is LNHNV and CDR2 is YYDKDF in the germline V gene (reference sequence). CDR3 residues: CATSRALTPRTSGIQETQYF. As DNA, the CDR3 is TGTGCCACCAGCAGAGCCTTGACACCCCGGACTAGCGGAATCCAAGAGACCCAGTACTTC. Variable domain in full (rest from reference TRBV15 and TRBJ2-5): DAMVIQNPRYQVTQFGKPVTLSCSQTLNHNVMYWYQQKSSQAPKLLFHYYDKDFNNEADTPDNFQSRRPNTSFCFLDIRSPGLGDTAMYLCATSRALTPRTSGIQETQYFGPGTRLLVL.

The chain employs TRBV7-9 and TRBJ1-4, with 11 positions matching TRBD1. The CDR3 covers 16 residues. Germline V gives CDR1 SEHNR, CDR2 FQNEAQ (reference sequence). The J segment lost 4 bases and the V segment lost 3 bases, leaving 4 bases of the junction unmatched. CDR3 protein: CASSFGQGAVNEKLFF. The CDR3 DNA is TGTGCCAGCAGCTTCGGACAGGGGGCAGTTAATGAAAAACTGTTTTTT.

The chain has TRBV11-1 and TRBJ2-2, with 10 bases that match TRBD2. Germline V gives CDR1 SGHAT, CDR2 FQDESV (reference sequence). The CDR3 has 15 residues. J gave up 6 bases and V 6 bases, and 7 bases lay outside the gene matches. The CDR3 protein is CASSNSGRASGELFF. The CDR3 DNA reads as TGTGCCAGCAGTAACAGCGGGAGGGCCTCCGGGGAGCTGTTTTTT.

The rearrangement uses TRBV7-2 and TRBJ2-7; the match to TRBD1 covers 8 bases. V trimming: 4 bases; J trimming: 6 bases; junction bases outside the gene matches: 11. The CDR3 loop spans 15 amino acids. Germline CDR1 and CDR2: SGHTA and FQGNSA. The CDR3 loop is CASSSRGQGLGEQYF. In nucleotides, the CDR3 is TGTGCCAGCAGCTCCAGAGGACAGGGTCTAGGCGAGCAGTACTTC.

This chain joins TRBV5-4 and TRBJ1-4, with a tentative D call TRBD1 (6 bases). The germline V and J ends were trimmed by 3 bases and 1 base, with 10 bases remaining between them. The germline V gene encodes CDR1 SGHNT and CDR2 YYREEE (reference sequence). This CDR3 has 15 amino acids. The CDR3 region is CASSSKQGTNEKLFF. The CDR3 DNA sequence: TGTGCCAGCAGCTCCAAACAGGGAACTAATGAAAAACTGTTTTTT.

This clone was picked up one time. This chain uses TRBV13 with TRBJ2-7, with TRBD1 identical over 8 bases. There are 14 residues in the CDR3. The V gene's germline CDR1 is PRHDT and CDR2 FYEKMQ (reference sequence). The V gene end was trimmed by 5 bases and the J gene end by 2 bases; junction bases not matched to a gene: 5. Here the CDR3 reads CASSKDRVAYEQYF. The CDR3 nucleotides read TGTGCCAGCAGCAAGGACAGGGTAGCCTACGAGCAGTACTTC.

The J gene is TRBJ1-1, the V gene TRBV18, with a tentative D call TRBD1 (5 bases). Germline CDR1 KGHSH, CDR2 LQKENI. V was cut by 1 base and J by 6 bases, with 12 bases left in between. This CDR3 spans 14 amino acids. The CDR3 loop reads CASSPLRGDAEAFF. The CDR3 nucleotides are TGTGCCAGCTCACCACTAAGGGGTGACGCTGAAGCTTTCTTT.

V usage is TRBV5-5 and J usage is TRBJ2-7, with TRBD1 identical over 10 bases. The CDR3 loop spans 15 amino acids. Trimming took 4 bases from V and 6 from J; bases not matched to a gene: 10. The germline gives CDR1 SGHKS, CDR2 YYEKEE (reference sequence). The CDR3 spells CASSQTGTGVIEQYF. The DNA of the CDR3 is TGTGCCAGCAGCCAAACCGGGACAGGGGTAATCGAGCAGTACTTC.

The chain joins TRBV6-1 to TRBJ1-6, with a tentative D call TRBD1 (5 bases). Trimming shortened V by 6 bases and J by 9 bases, and 18 bases separated the two germline ends. The CDR3 spans 15 residues. Germline CDR1 is MNHNS and CDR2 is SASEGT. CDR3 sequence: CASSDATGNGSPLHF. Written as DNA, the CDR3 is TGTGCCAGCAGCGACGCAACAGGAAACGGTTCACCCCTCCACTTT.

J is TRBJ1-2 and V is TRBV2; D possibly corresponds to TRBD1 (6 bases). The germline V and J ends were trimmed by 1 base and 5 bases, with 8 bases remaining between them. Per germline, CDR1 SNHLY and CDR2 FYNNEI. The length of the CDR3 is 13 residues. The CDR3 nucleotides are TGTGCCAGCAGTGAAGACAGGGTGTATGGCTACACCTTC. This codes for CASSEDRVYGYTF.

The chain combines TRBV27 with TRBJ2-7, with a tentative D call TRBD1 (6 bases). With 5 bases removed from V and 6 bases from J, the gap between germline ends came to 23 bases. The CDR3 runs 16 residues. Germline assignment: CDR1 MNHEY and CDR2 SMNVEV (reference sequence). The CDR3 DNA reads TGTGCCAGCAGTCCGGGATCACAGGGTCCCTCCGGCGAGCAGTACTTC. It is translated as CASSPGSQGPSGEQYF.

The rearrangement links TRBV7-2 to TRBJ2-3; TRBD2 agrees at 16 bases. Germline V gene data show CDR1 as SGHTA and CDR2 as FQGNSA. The CDR3 extends over 17 amino acids. The trim removed 5 bases at V and 4 bases at J, leaving 6 bases unmatched. The CDR3 DNA reads as TGTGCCAGCAGCCTGGGACTAGCGGGAGGGCCCGCAGATACGCAGTATTTT. Translation: CASSLGLAGGPADTQYF.

This clone was counted a few times. This chain joins TRBV6-1 and TRBJ1-1; a possible D gene is TRBD1 (6 bases). The CDR3 totals 12 residues. CDR1 is MNHNS and CDR2 is SASEGT in the germline V gene. The V end was cut by 11 bases, the J end by 2 bases, with 12 bases between. CDR3 loop: CAGGQSNTEAFF. CDR3 sequence (DNA): TGTGCCGGAGGACAGAGTAACACTGAAGCTTTCTTT.

The chain has TRBV28 and TRBJ1-4, with no clear D. Germline CDR1 reads MDHEN; CDR2 reads SYDVKM. The CDR3 runs to 14 residues. V dropped 5 bases and J dropped 7 bases, with 14 bases sitting between them. The CDR3 is CASSPYGPGEKLFF. For the CDR3, the DNA is TGTGCCAGCAGTCCCTATGGTCCCGGTGAAAAACTGTTTTTT.

This clone has just one count. The V gene is TRBV7-9, the J gene TRBJ2-7; perhaps TRBD2 as D (6 bases). The CDR3 runs 13 residues. Germline assignment: CDR1 SEHNR and CDR2 FQNEAQ (reference sequence). The V end was cut by 7 bases, the J end by 6 bases, with 16 bases between. CDR3 protein: CASTPQVRGEQYF. The CDR3 nucleotides read TGTGCCAGCACCCCGCAGGTGCGGGGCGAGCAGTACTTC.

The chain has TRBV6-1 and TRBJ1-4; 9 bases are shared with TRBD1. The length of the CDR3 is 15 residues. Trimming removed 6 bases from V and 5 bases from J; junction bases left unmatched: 7. Germline values: CDR1 MNHNS, CDR2 SASEGT. Here the CDR3 reads CASRPTGTGNEKLFF. The CDR3 DNA is TGTGCCAGCAGACCCACCGGGACAGGGAATGAAAAACTGTTTTTT.

The chain links TRBV18 to TRBJ2-5, with D possibly TRBD1 on 6 matching bases. CDR1 is KGHSH and CDR2 is LQKENI in the germline V gene. This CDR3 has 17 residues. The V and J ends lost 3 bases and 0 bases respectively, with 17 bases between them. The CDR3 DNA is TGTGCCAGCTCACCGCGAGCCGGGACACCTTACCAAGAGACCCAGTACTTC. This gives the protein CASSPRAGTPYQETQYF.

The rearrangement joins TRBV6-1 to TRBJ2-1, with 8 bases matching TRBD2. Germline values: CDR1 MNHNS, CDR2 SASEGT. V shed 6 bases, J shed 14 bases, and the junction held 12 bases outside the gene matches. The CDR3 is 13 residues long. CDR3 sequence reads: CASRWREAGGEFF. The CDR3 bases are TGTGCCAGCAGATGGCGGGAGGCAGGAGGTGAGTTCTTC.